This TCR beta chain was captured by sequencing in a study of type 1 regulatory T cells. Study as a whole: This in vitro CD4 product, T-allo10, is enriched for Tr1 cells and alloantigen-specific.

A word on this clonotype: Its specificity is not known.

Each CDR3 protein is one row after TCRdb ran MiXCR on the reads. The profile covers about 68,000 distinct CDR3 sequences, with roughly 60% appearing a single time and 7.6% taken by the ten largest. V was cut by 2 bases and J by 5 bases, with 10 bases left in between. This CDR3 region has 14 residues. The material sequenced was cultured T cells, either the whole culture or a sorted T cell fraction (not recorded which). The subset denotes: Tr1-enriched cell product generated in vitro against host alloantigens. V usage is TRBV12-3 or TRBV12-4 and J usage is TRBJ1-5, with D unresolved. This sequence was found in a human donor in good health. Here the CDR3 DNA reads TGTGCCAGCAGTTTATATAACAGCTATCAGCCCCAGCATTTT. It codes for CASSLYNSYQPQHF.